This T cell receptor (beta chain) was profiled in a study of long-term antiretroviral therapy in people with HIV. Sequencing used immunoSEQ v3.0 at survey level. Sequencing was performed with immunoSEQ multiplex PCR; in TCRdb, only in-frame clones are kept and a portion is missing. The sample lists 13,000 to 15,000 clones, 70% to 85% occurring once. The receptor's source is a man aged 35 to 55 with HIV. Sequenced here: unsorted PBMCs, sampled 1.3 years before starting antiretroviral therapy.

CDR3 amino acids: CASSYSGANLLRPLHF. As DNA, the CDR3 is TGTGCCAGCAGTTACTCCGGGGCTAATCTCCTTCGACCCCTCCACTTT. The genes are TRBV6-5 and TRBJ1-6; a weak D match, TRBD1 (5 bases). The CDR3 length is 16 residues. Germline CDR1 reads MNHEY; CDR2 reads SVGAGI. Deletions cut 0 bases from V and 12 bases from J, with 18 bases between.